One and the same sample provided the 18 T cell receptor beta chains below, sequenced in a study of blood T cell repertoires in COVID-19. The data were produced by immunoSEQ multiplex PCR, yet TCRdb's version contains in-frame clones alone and is incomplete. The profile shows approximately 190,000 clones, around 83% of them singletons. The sample was PBMCs or T cells enriched from blood (not recorded which). These receptors all come from a woman aged 40 to 49 in a cohort exposed to, infected with or recovered from COVID-19 (not recorded which).

This chain links TRBV7-9 with TRBJ1-1, with D uncertain. Germline V gives CDR1 SEHNR, CDR2 FQNEAQ (reference sequence). Trimming stripped 6 bases from V and 5 bases from J, with 10 bases between. This CDR3 region has 12 residues. This CDR3 is CASSSPGTEAFF. CDR3 sequence (DNA): TGTGCCAGCAGTAGTCCGGGAACTGAAGCTTTCTTT.

V gene TRBV12-3 or TRBV12-4 combines with J gene TRBJ2-7; D gene uncertain. Trimming cost V 5 bases and J 1 base, with 9 bases left between them. CDR3 length: 13 residues. The DNA for the CDR3 is TGTGCCAGCAGTCCCATCGGGTCCTACGAGCAGTACTTC. Its translation is CASSPIGSYEQYF.

This clone has just one count. This chain links TRBV24-1 with TRBJ1-1; a possible D gene is TRBD1 (6 bases). The germline V gene encodes CDR1 KGHDR and CDR2 SFDVKD. This CDR3 region has 15 residues. V gave up 9 bases and J gave up 5 bases, with 21 bases separating them. The CDR3 DNA reads TGTGCCACCCATTGGTTAAACAGGGTGGGGACTGAAGCTTTCTTT. The encoded protein is CATHWLNRVGTEAFF.

In its sample, this clone was seen once. The chain's CDR3 is CASSLSLGGQKAFF. As DNA, the CDR3 is TGTGCCAGCAGTTTATCGCTAGGGGGTCAAAAAGCTTTCTTT. The genes are TRBV27 and TRBJ1-1, with D possibly being TRBD1 (6 bases). The CDR3 is 14 amino acids. Deletions cut 0 bases from V and 9 bases from J, with 14 bases between. Germline V lookup: CDR1 MNHEY, CDR2 SMNVEV (reference sequence).

V and J are TRBV6-4 and TRBJ2-3; a possible D gene is TRBD2 (5 bases). Germline-derived CDR1 and CDR2 are MRHNA and SNTAGT. The CDR3 extends over 13 amino acids. The V and J ends lost 2 bases and 8 bases respectively, with 11 bases between them. The CDR3 loop is CASSDGDRGTQYF. The CDR3 DNA sequence: TGTGCCAGCAGTGACGGCGATCGGGGTACGCAGTATTTT.

The chain recombines TRBV18 with TRBJ2-1; perhaps TRBD2 as D (6 bases). The CDR3 has 15 residues. Germline V gives CDR1 KGHSH, CDR2 LQKENI. Trimming pared 2 bases from V and 1 base from J, leaving 9 bases between. Here the CDR3 reads CASSPGTSSYNEQFF. In nucleotides, the CDR3 is TGTGCCAGCTCACCAGGGACTTCATCCTACAATGAGCAGTTCTTC.

About this clone itself: Other DNA sequences in this sample translate to the same CDR3. The rearrangement links TRBV12-3 or TRBV12-4 to TRBJ1-6; D unresolved. CDR3 length: 12 residues. Trimming left V 3 bases short and J 9 bases short, with 6 bases between. DNA for the CDR3: TGTGCCAGCAGTTTCTCCCTTTCACCCCTCCACTTT. It specifies CASSFSLSPLHF.

The chain has TRBV19 and TRBJ2-5; D may match TRBD1 or TRBD2 (5 bases each). The CDR3 sequence is 12 residues long. Trimming pared 10 bases from V and 5 bases from J, leaving 14 bases between. CDR1 LNHDA and CDR2 SQIVND come from the germline V gene (reference sequence). The CDR3 loop is CATRGVAETQYF. The CDR3 DNA reads TGTGCCACTAGAGGGGTTGCGGAGACCCAGTACTTC.

This clone was seen once. J is TRBJ1-2 and V is TRBV27; 11 nucleotides match TRBD1. Germline CDR1 MNHEY, CDR2 SMNVEV (reference sequence). The CDR3 has 15 amino acids. V lost 5 bases to trimming and J lost 8 bases; unmatched junction nucleotides: 10. The CDR3 region is CASSPSGTGGRGYTF. The DNA for the CDR3 is TGTGCCAGCAGTCCATCCGGGACAGGGGGTCGAGGCTACACCTTC.

V and J are TRBV4-3 and TRBJ1-1, with 7 bases aligning to TRBD1. The J segment lost 1 base and the V segment lost 1 base, leaving 3 bases of the junction unmatched. The germline V gene has CDR1 LGHNA and CDR2 YSLEER. The CDR3 totals 15 residues. CDR3 nucleotides: TGCGCCAGCAGCCAAGCGGGACAGAAGAACACTGAAGCTTTCTTT. Translated, it gives CASSQAGQKNTEAFF.

This clone was seen a handful of times. The J gene is TRBJ1-2, the V gene TRBV5-1, with 11 bases lining up with TRBD1. Per germline, CDR1 SGHRS and CDR2 YFSETQ. The CDR3 consists of 12 residues. The trim removed 6 bases at V and 6 bases at J, leaving 1 base unmatched. Written as DNA, the CDR3 is TGCGCCAGCACGGGACAGGGGGATGGCTACACCTTC. Residues: CASTGQGDGYTF. Drawing the rest from reference TRBV5-1 and TRBJ1-2, the complete variable domain is KAGVTQTPRYLIKTRGQQVTLSCSPISGHRSVSWYQQTPGQGLQFLFEYFSETQRNKGNFPGRFSGRQFSNSRSEMNVSTLELGDSALYLCASTGQGDGYTFGSGTRLTVV.

The rearrangement uses TRBV6-5 and TRBJ2-1; 9 nucleotides agree with TRBD1. CDR1 MNHEY and CDR2 SVGAGI come from the germline V gene. The CDR3 is made up of 15 amino acids. V lost 4 bases, J lost 4 bases, and 5 bases stayed unmatched. The CDR3 sequence is CASSSGTGTYNEQFF. As DNA, the CDR3 is TGTGCCAGCAGTTCCGGGACAGGGACTTACAATGAGCAGTTCTTC.

This sequence joins TRBV7-2 and TRBJ2-7, with a possible D match to TRBD1 (5 bases). V was pared by 0 bases and J by 5 bases, with 11 bases between. Germline assignment: CDR1 SGHTA and CDR2 FQGNSA. This CDR3 region has 14 residues. Written as DNA, the CDR3 is TGTGCCAGCAGCTTAGCGCATGGGGCCGACGAGCAGTACTTC. This sequence encodes CASSLAHGADEQYF. The full variable domain, completed using reference TRBV7-2 and TRBJ2-7, is GAGVSQSPSNKVTEKGKDVELRCDPISGHTALYWYRQSLGQGLEFLIYFQGNSAPDKSGLPSDRFSAERTGGSVSTLTIQRTQQEDSAVYLCASSLAHGADEQYFGPGTRLTVT.

As concerns this clone: At one end the junction does not follow the germline gene, possibly because of a read error. This CDR3 reads CASSQGLAVSYNEQFF. In DNA form, the CDR3 reads TGTGCCAGCAGTCAAGGACTAGCGGTTTCCTACAATGAGCAGTTCTTC. This chain links TRBV3-1 (or the pseudogene TRBV3-2) with TRBJ2-1; 10 bases fit TRBD2. Germline V gene data show CDR1 as LGHDT and CDR2 as YNNKEL (reference sequence). The CDR3 extends over 16 amino acids.

A single count supports this clone. V gene TRBV10-3 combines with J gene TRBJ1-2; 7 positions match TRBD1. Trimming removed 6 bases from V and 8 bases from J; junction bases left unmatched: 9. The CDR3 runs to 13 residues. CDR1 and CDR2 (germline): ENHRY, SYGVKD. In nucleotides, the CDR3 is TGTGCCATCAGGGAGGGGGCACTGTCAGGCTACACCTTC. Amino acid sequence: CAIREGALSGYTF.

This chain uses TRBV7-2 with TRBJ2-7; 8 bases are a match to TRBD1. V lost 5 bases and J lost 5; bases outside the gene matches: 5. The CDR3 spans 13 residues. Germline loops: CDR1 SGHTA, CDR2 FQGNSA. The DNA of the CDR3 is TGTGCCAGCAGCGGGTACAGGGGGAACGAGCAGTACTTC. Its protein is CASSGYRGNEQYF.

As DNA, the CDR3 is TGTGCCAGCAGCCAAGAGTCGGGAGTTTTTCTTTTGAACACCGGGGAGCTGTTTTTT. Translation gives CASSQESGVFLLNTGELFF. The chain combines TRBV4-2 with TRBJ2-2; the D gene is possibly TRBD2 (6 bases). V lost 0 bases and J 1 base, leaving 18 bases between the germline ends. The CDR3 length is 19 residues. Germline CDR1 and CDR2: LGHNA and YNFKEQ.

V usage is TRBV3-1 (or the pseudogene TRBV3-2) and J usage is TRBJ2-7; D is uncertain. The germline CDR1 and CDR2 sequences are LGHDT and YNNKEL (reference sequence). This CDR3 spans 13 amino acids. V dropped 1 base and J dropped 3 bases, with 7 bases sitting between them. The CDR3 region is CASSQGHLYEQYF. In DNA form, the CDR3 reads TGTGCCAGCAGCCAAGGACATCTCTACGAGCAGTACTTC.